The rows below give T cell receptor beta chains drawn from one sample of a study of cytotoxic CD8 clonotypes in ibrutinib-treated CLL. Libraries were prepared by immunoSEQ multiplex PCR; TCRdb keeps only in-frame clonotypes and omits some of them. The sample lists about 40,000 clones, 55% to 75% seen once, with 10% in the top ten. The sample in question was PBMCs, obtained at disease progression, from a patient treated with ibrutinib. The receptor source for this set is a human donor with chronic lymphocytic leukemia. Each CDR3 is given with its conserved first and last residue. The D gene is left open where the match is weak. Some rows mark clone size as missing; the rest say once, few, many or name a class of expanded clone.

j_gene | abundance | d_gene | v_gene | CDR3nt | CDR3aa
TRBJ1-4 | few | . | TRBV7-9 | TGTGCCAGCAGCTTGAGGGGTTTGGATGAAAAACTGTTTTTT | CASSLRGLDEKLFF
TRBJ1-4 | . | TRBD1 | TRBV28 | TGTGCCACAGGGGGCAGGGCGGGCGAAAAACTGTTTTTT | CATGGRAGEKLFF
TRBJ2-2 | . | . | TRBV7-9 | TGTGCCATCATACCGTCCGGGGAGCTGTTTTTT | CAIIPSGELFF
TRBJ1-6 | few | TRBD1 | TRBV30 | TGTGCCTGGAGCGAAGCAGGGGGGGGGAGATCACCCCTCCACTTT | CAWSEAGGGRSPLHF
TRBJ1-2 | . | . | TRBV7-9 | TGTGCCAGCAGCCTCGGGTTCAACTATGGCTACACCTTC | CASSLGFNYGYTF
TRBJ2-5 | . | . | TRBV29-1 | TGCAGCGTTGACAGGCGGGGGCAGGGGTACCAAGAGACCCAGTACTTC | CSVDRRGQGYQETQYF
TRBJ1-3 | . | . | TRBV5-1 | TGCGCCAGCAGCTTGACCGGGGGTGGAAACACCATATATTTT | CASSLTGGGNTIYF
TRBJ2-2 | . | . | TRBV5-1 | TGCGCCAGCAGAGAGGTTCGGGGCACCGGGGAGCTGTTTTTT | CASREVRGTGELFF
TRBJ2-5 | . | . | TRBV13 | TGTGCCAGCAGCTTACGGGGGCCGGGGGAGACCCAGTACTTC | CASSLRGPGETQYF
TRBJ2-2 | . | TRBD1 | TRBV5-1 | TGCGCCAGCAGCCCGGCGGGCAGGGGGACCGGGGAGCTGTTTTTT | CASSPAGRGTGELFF
TRBJ1-1 | . | . | TRBV18 | TGTGCCAGCTCACCCCTCACTGGGGCCAACACTGAAGCTTTCTTT | CASSPLTGANTEAFF
TRBJ2-1 | . | TRBD2 | TRBV25-1 | TGTGCCAGCAGTCAGGAGCGGGGGAGCTACAATGAGCAGTTCTTC | CASSQERGSYNEQFF
TRBJ2-1 | . | TRBD1 | TRBV7-9 | TGTGCCAGCAGCTTCGGTCAGGACAGGTTCGTCAATGAGCAGTTCTTC | CASSFGQDRFVNEQFF
TRBJ2-5 | few | TRBD2 | TRBV25-1 | TGTGCCAGCAGTAACGAGGGGACTAGCGGGGACATCCAAGAGACCCAGTACTTC | CASSNEGTSGDIQETQYF
TRBJ1-2 | . | . | TRBV15 | TGTGCCACCAGCAGAGCTGGATTCAACTATGGCTACACCTTC | CATSRAGFNYGYTF
TRBJ1-2 | . | . | TRBV5-6 | TGTGCCAGCAGCTTGGCCGTCAAGACGTATGGCTACACCTTC | CASSLAVKTYGYTF
TRBJ1-6 | . | TRBD1 | TRBV2 | TGTGCCAGCAGTGAAGGGACAGGGGGTTCACCCCTCCACTTT | CASSEGTGGSPLHF
TRBJ1-2 | . | . | TRBV6-5 | TGTGCCAGCAGTTACTCGGCCGCGGACGTCTATGGCTACACCTTC | CASSYSAADVYGYTF
TRBJ1-1 | . | . | TRBV2 | TGTGCCAGCAGTGCGTGGACCGCCACTTTCTTT | CASSAWTATFF
TRBJ2-7 | . | . | TRBV5-1 | TGCGCCAGCAGCAAGGACTCCTACGAGCAGTACTTC | CASSKDSYEQYF
TRBJ2-5 | . | . | TRBV2 | TGTGCCAGCAGCCACGATCTTACGACAGGAGGAGAGACCCAGTACTTC | CASSHDLTTGGETQYF
TRBJ2-5 | . | . | TRBV6-6 | TGTGCCAGCAGTAACTTCTACCAAGAGACCCAGTACTTC | CASSNFYQETQYF
TRBJ2-7 | few | TRBD2 | TRBV6-1 | TGTGCCAGCAGTGATCCCCAGCGGGGGGCCAGCTTAAGCTCCTACGAGCAGTACTTC | CASSDPQRGASLSSYEQYF
TRBJ1-2 | . | . | TRBV7-9 | TGTGCCAGCAGCTTTCCCCCGGGACAAGTTAACTATGGCTACACCTTC | CASSFPPGQVNYGYTF
TRBJ2-1 | . | TRBD2 | TRBV7-9 | TGTGCCAGCAGCCGAGGAAGCGGGGGCTACAATGAGCAGTTCTTC | CASSRGSGGYNEQFF
TRBJ2-7 | . | . | TRBV4-2 | TGTGCCAGCAGCCCTCGGAAGGCCGGACACTCCTACGAGCAGTACTTC | CASSPRKAGHSYEQYF
TRBJ1-1 | . | . | TRBV6-5 | TGTGCCAGCAGTTACCGGGCGGGAGTTGAAGCTTTCTTT | CASSYRAGVEAFF
TRBJ2-3 | once | TRBD2 | TRBV11-2 | TGTGCCAGCAGCTTTACGCGCGGGGGGACAGATACGCAGTATTTT | CASSFTRGGTDTQYF
TRBJ1-2 | . | . | TRBV7-9 | TGTGCCAGCACCCCACCTGCGGAGTATGGCTACACCTTC | CASTPPAEYGYTF
TRBJ1-5 | . | TRBD1 | TRBV16 | TGTGCCAGCAGCCACGGGGACAGGGGGTATCAGCCCCAGCATTTT | CASSHGDRGYQPQHF
TRBJ2-1 | few | . | TRBV11-2 | TGTGCCAGCAGCTTAGATGAAGGTGAGCAGTTCTTC | CASSLDEGEQFF
TRBJ1-3 | . | . | TRBV7-3 | TGTGCCAGCAGCCCCCTCCCAGGGCCAGGAAACACCATATATTTT | CASSPLPGPGNTIYF
TRBJ2-1 | . | . | TRBV5-1 | TGCGCCAGCAGCTTCCCCGACGACAATGAGCAGTTCTTC | CASSFPDDNEQFF
TRBJ1-3 | . | . | TRBV6-5 | TGTGCCAGCAGCTGGGACCGAGACTCTGGAAACACCATATATTTT | CASSWDRDSGNTIYF
TRBJ1-4 | few | . | TRBV5-1 | TGCGCCAGCAGCCCGGACGGGGATGGTGAAAAACTGTTTTTT | CASSPDGDGEKLFF
TRBJ1-3 | medium-sized | . | TRBV27 | TGTGCCAGCAGCGGACGGCGGAGCTCTGGAAACACCATATATTTT | CASSGRRSSGNTIYF
TRBJ2-1 | . | . | TRBV11-3 | TGTGCCAGCAGCTTAGCGGTCACAAGTGAGCAGTTCTTC | CASSLAVTSEQFF
TRBJ1-1 | few | . | TRBV30 | TGTGCCCTAAAATTACCGGGACTGTACACTGAAGCTTTCTTT | CALKLPGLYTEAFF
TRBJ2-1 | few | TRBD2 | TRBV9 | TGTGCCAGCAGCGTAACACCTAGCGGGGCCTACAATGAGCAGTTCTTC | CASSVTPSGAYNEQFF
TRBJ2-1 | once | . | TRBV6-5 | TGTGCCAGCAGCTCCGGGTCTTACAATGAGCAGTTCTTC | CASSSGSYNEQFF
TRBJ1-5 | . | . | TRBV16 | TGTGCCAGCAGCCAAAATACAGCCTATAGCAATCAGCCCCAGCATTTT | CASSQNTAYSNQPQHF
TRBJ1-1 | . | . | TRBV4-1 | TGCGCCAGCAGCCAAGAACCACAGGGGAACACTGAAGCTTTCTTT | CASSQEPQGNTEAFF
TRBJ1-2 | . | TRBD1 | TRBV5-5 | TGTGCCAGCAGGCGTCCGGGACAGAACTATGGCTACACCTTC | CASRRPGQNYGYTF
TRBJ2-1 | once | . | TRBV2 | TGTGCCAGCAGTGCGCAGGGGGAGCAGTTCTTC | CASSAQGEQFF
TRBJ2-3 | . | . | TRBV6-5 | TGTGCCAGCAGTTACAAGGCAAAGGATACGCAGTATTTT | CASSYKAKDTQYF
TRBJ1-2 | . | . | TRBV11-2 | TGTGCCAGCAGCTTAGCCCCCGGGATGAACAGGGAGGATGGCTACACCTTC | CASSLAPGMNREDGYTF
TRBJ1-5 | . | . | TRBV18 | TGTGCCAGCTCACCTCCTCAGGGTAGCAATCAGCCCCAGCATTTT | CASSPPQGSNQPQHF
TRBJ2-5 | . | . | TRBV5-6 | TGTGCCAGCAGCTTGGCCTCCCAGGTAGCAACCCAGTACTTC | CASSLASQVATQYF
TRBJ1-6 | . | TRBD1 | TRBV18 | TGTGCCAGCTCCCAGGGGGGAGATAATTCACCCCTCCACTTT | CASSQGGDNSPLHF
TRBJ1-5 | . | . | TRBV6-5 | TGTGCCAGCAGTTCACAGCTAAATAGCAATCAGCCCCAGCATTTT | CASSSQLNSNQPQHF